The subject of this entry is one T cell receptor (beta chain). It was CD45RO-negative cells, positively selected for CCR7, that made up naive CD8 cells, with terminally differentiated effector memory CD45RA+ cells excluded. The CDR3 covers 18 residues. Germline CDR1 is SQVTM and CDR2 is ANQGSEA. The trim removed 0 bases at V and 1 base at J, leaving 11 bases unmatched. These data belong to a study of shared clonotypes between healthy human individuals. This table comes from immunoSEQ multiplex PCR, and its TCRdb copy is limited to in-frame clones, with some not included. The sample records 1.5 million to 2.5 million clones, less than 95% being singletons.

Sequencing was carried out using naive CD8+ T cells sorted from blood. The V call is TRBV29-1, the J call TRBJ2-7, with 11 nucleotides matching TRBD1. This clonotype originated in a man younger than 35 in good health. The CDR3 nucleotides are TGCAGCGTTGAAGATGGAGGGAGGTGGGACAGGGGGTCCTACGAGCAGTACTTC. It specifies CSVEDGGRWDRGSYEQYF.